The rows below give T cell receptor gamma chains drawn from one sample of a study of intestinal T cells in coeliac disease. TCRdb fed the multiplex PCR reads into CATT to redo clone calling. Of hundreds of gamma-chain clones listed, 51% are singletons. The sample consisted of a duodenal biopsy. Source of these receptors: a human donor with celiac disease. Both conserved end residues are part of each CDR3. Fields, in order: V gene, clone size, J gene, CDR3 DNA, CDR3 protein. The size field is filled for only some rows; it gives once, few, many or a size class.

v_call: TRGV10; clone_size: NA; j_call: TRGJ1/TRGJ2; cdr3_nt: TGTGCTGCGTGGGTGGTGTCGTGGATTATCGGGGTCAAACTCTTT; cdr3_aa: CAAWVVSWIIGVKLF
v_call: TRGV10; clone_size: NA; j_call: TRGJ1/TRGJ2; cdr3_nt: TGTGCTGCGTGGGATTCCCCCTCGAATTATTATAAGAAACTCTTT; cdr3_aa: CAAWDSPSNYYKKLF
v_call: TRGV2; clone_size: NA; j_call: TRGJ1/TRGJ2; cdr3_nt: TGTGCCACCGGGACGGGCCGGAAGCAGGGGAAACTCTTT; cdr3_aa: CATGTGRKQGKLF
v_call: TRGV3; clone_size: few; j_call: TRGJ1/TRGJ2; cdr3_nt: TGTGCCACCTGGGTCCCTTGTCGCAAGAAACTCTTT; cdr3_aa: CATWVPCRKKLF
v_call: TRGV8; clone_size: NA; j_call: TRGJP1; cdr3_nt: TGTGCCACCTGGGATTTTAGAGGTGGTTCCAAGATATTT; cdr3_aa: CATWDFRGGSKIF
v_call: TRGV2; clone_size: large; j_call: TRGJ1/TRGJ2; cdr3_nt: TGTGCCACCTGGGACGGAGATAAGAAACTCTTT; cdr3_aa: CATWDGDKKLF
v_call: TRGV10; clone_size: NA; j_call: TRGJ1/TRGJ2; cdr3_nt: TGTGCTGCGTGGTCTTTAAAGAAACTCTTT; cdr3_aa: CAAWSLKKLF
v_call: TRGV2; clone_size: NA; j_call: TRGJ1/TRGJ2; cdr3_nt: TGTGCCACCTGGGACGGGCCGGGAAGCAGGGGGAAACTCTTT; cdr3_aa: CATWDGPGSRGKLF
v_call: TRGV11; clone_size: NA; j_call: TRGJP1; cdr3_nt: TGTGCCTGCTGGATTAGTAAAATACCAACTGGTTGGTTCAAGATATTT; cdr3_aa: CACWISKIPTGWFKIF
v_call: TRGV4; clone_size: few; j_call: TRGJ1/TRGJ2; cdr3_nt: TGTGCCACCTGGGATGCGGGGTGTTTGAAGAATGAGAAACTCTTT; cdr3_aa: CATWDAGCLKNEKLF
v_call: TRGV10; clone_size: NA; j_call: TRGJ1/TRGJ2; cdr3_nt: TGTGCTGCGTGGGACCATAAGAAACTCTTT; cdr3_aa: CAAWDHKKLF
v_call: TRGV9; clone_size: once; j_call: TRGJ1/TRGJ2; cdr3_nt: TGTGCCTTGTGGGGGTGTGCCCACAAACTCTTT; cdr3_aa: CALWGCAHKLF
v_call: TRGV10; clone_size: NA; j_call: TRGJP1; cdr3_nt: TGTGCTGCGTGGACGTATACCACTGGTTGGTTCAAGATATTT; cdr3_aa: CAAWTYTTGWFKIF
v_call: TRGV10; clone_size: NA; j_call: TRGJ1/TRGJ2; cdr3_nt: TGTGCTGCGTGGGATTACGTGGAGGCGAAACTCTTT; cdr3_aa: CAAWDYVEAKLF
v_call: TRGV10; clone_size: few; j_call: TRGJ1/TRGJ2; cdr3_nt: TGTGCTGCGGTCGGGGCCCCCGGGCTAAAGAAACTCTTT; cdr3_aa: CAAVGAPGLKKLF
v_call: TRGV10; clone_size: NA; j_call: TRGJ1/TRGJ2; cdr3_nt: TGTGCTGCGTGGGTGGTGTCGTGGGATTATTCGGGGGTCAAACTCTTT; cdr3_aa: CAAWVVSWDYSGVKLF
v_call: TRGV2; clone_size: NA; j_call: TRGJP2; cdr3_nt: TGTGCCCACCTGGGACGCCTGAGTGATTGGATCAAGACGTTT; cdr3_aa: CAHLGRLSDWIKTF
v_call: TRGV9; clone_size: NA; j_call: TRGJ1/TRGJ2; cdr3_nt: TGTGCCTTGTGGGAGGTGCCGAATTATTATAAGAAACTCTTT; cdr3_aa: CALWEVPNYYKKLF
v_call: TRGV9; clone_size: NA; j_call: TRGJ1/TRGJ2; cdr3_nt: TGTGCCTTGTGGGGGTGTCCCACAAACCTCTTT; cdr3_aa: CALWGCPTNLF
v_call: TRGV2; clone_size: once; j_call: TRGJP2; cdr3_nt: TGTGCACCTGGGACGGCGGGAAGTAGTGATTGGATCAAGACGTTT; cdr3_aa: CAPGTAGSSDWIKTF
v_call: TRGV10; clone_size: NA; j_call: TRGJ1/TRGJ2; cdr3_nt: TGTGCTGCGTGGGCCCCCGGGCTAAGAAACCTCTTT; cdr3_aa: CAAWAPGLRNLF
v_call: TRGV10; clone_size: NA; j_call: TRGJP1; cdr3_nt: TGTGCTGCGGTCGGCAATTGGTGGTTCAAGATATTT; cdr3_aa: CAAVGNWWFKIF
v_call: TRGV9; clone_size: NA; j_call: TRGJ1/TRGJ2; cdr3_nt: TGTGCCTTGTGGGAGGTGTCTTATAAGAAACTCTTT; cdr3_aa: CALWEVSYKKLF
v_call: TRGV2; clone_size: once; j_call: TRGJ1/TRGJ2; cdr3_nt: TGTGCCACCTGGGACGGGCCTATCGGACGGAAACTCTTT; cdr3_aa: CATWDGPIGRKLF
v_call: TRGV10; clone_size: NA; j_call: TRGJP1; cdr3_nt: TGTGCTGCGTGGCGACTAGTTGGTGTCAAGATATTT; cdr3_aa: CAAWRLVGVKIF
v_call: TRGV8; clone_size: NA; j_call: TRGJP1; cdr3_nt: TGTGCCACCTGGGGATCCTCACCCCCGCGGGGGTTCAAGATATTT; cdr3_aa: CATWGSSPPRGFKIF
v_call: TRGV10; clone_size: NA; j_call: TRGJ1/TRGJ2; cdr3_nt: TGCGCCCTTTCAGGGTATAAGGAACTCTTT; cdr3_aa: CALSGYKELF
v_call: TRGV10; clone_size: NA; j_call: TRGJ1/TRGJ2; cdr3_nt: TGCGCCCTTTCAGGGTATAAGAAACTCTTC; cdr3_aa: CALSGYKKLF
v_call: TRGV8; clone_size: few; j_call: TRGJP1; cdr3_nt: TGTGCGACTGGGATAGGGGGTTGGTTCAAGATATTT; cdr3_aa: CATGIGGWFKIF
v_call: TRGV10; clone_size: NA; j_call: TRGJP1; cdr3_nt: TGTGCTGGCGTGGGATTTGTACGTTGGTTCAAGATATTT; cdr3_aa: CAGVGFVRWFKIF
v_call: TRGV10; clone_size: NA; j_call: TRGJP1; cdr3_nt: TGTGCTGCGTGCACTACTGGTTGGTTCAAGATATTT; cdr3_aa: CAACTTGWFKIF
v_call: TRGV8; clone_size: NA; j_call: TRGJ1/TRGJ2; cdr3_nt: TGTGCACCTGAGTCCGTATGGGGGGGGAAACTCTTT; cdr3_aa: CAPESVWGGKLF
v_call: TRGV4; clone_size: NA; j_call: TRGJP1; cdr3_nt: TGTGCCACCTGGGCAATATACCATGGTTGGTTCAAGATATTT; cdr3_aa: CATWAIYHGWFKIF
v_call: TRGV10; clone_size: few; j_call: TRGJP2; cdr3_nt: TGTGCTGCGTGGGATCCCGGTAGTGATTGGATCAAGACGTTT; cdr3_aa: CAAWDPGSDWIKTF
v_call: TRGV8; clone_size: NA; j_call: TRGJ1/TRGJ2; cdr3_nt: TGTGCCACCTGGGGAAAAAACGGGTCGGAGAAACTCTTT; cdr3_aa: CATWGKNGSEKLF
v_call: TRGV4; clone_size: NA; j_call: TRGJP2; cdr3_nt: TGTGCCACCTGGGATGTGGATTGGATCAAGACGTTT; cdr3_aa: CATWDVDWIKTF
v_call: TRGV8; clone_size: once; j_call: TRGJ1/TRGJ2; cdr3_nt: TGTGCCACCTGGAAATTTTATTATAAGAAACTCTTT; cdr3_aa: CATWKFYYKKLF
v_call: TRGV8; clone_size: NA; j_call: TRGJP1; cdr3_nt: TGTGCCACCTGGAAACTCGAAGTTACCACTGGTTGGTTCAAGATATTT; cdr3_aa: CATWKLEVTTGWFKIF
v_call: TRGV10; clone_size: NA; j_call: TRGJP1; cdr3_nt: TGTGCTGCGGTGGGCCAAGTTGGTTGGTTCAAGATATTT; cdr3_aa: CAAVGQVGWFKIF
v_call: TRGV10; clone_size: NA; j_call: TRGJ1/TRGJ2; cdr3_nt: TGTGCTGCGTTGGACTTTTGTTATTATAAGAAACTCTTT; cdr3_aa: CAALDFCYYKKLF
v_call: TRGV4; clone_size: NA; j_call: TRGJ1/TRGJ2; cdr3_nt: TGTGCCACCTCCCATAAGAAACTCTTT; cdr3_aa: CATSHKKLF
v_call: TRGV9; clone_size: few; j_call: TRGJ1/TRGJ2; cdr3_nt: TGTGCCTTGTGGGGGGGTGCTTATAAGAAACTCTTT; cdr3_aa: CALWGGAYKKLF